Presented here are 16 T cell receptor beta chains from one specimen sequenced in a study of T cell repertoires in cytomegalovirus infection. These TCRs are of unknown antigen specificity. Each CDR3 protein is one row after TCRdb ran MiXCR on the reads. The table shows roughly 990,000 distinct CDR3 sequences, with about 33% occurring only once. Sequenced here: cultured CD8+ T cells from PBMCs, sampled from culture after CMV antigen stimulation. The receptor set was obtained from a human donor in good health (CMV status not recorded). Some clones in this sample may be carry-over from other donors' samples.

This chain uses TRBV27 with TRBJ1-2; tentative D call: TRBD1 (6 bases). Trimming stripped 5 bases from V and 6 bases from J, with 13 bases between. From germline, CDR1 is MNHEY and CDR2 SMNVEV (reference sequence). The CDR3 is 13 residues long. Here the CDR3 DNA reads TGTGCCAGCAGTGGAACAGGGATCCATGGCTACACCTTC. Translating it yields CASSGTGIHGYTF.

The table lists this clonotype with many counts. The gene calls are TRBV12-3 or TRBV12-4 and TRBJ2-7; D is possibly TRBD1 (6 bases). The CDR3 sequence is 15 residues long. Trimming left V 7 bases short and J 2 bases short, with 18 bases between. This CDR3 is CASTPGTPLPYEQYF. As DNA, the CDR3 is TGTGCCAGCACCCCCGGGACACCGCTACCCTACGAGCAGTACTTC.

The chain links TRBV6-5 to TRBJ2-7; D tentatively reads TRBD1 or TRBD2 (5 bases each). Germline V gene data show CDR1 as MNHEY and CDR2 as SVGAGI. V lost 4 bases and J 6 bases, leaving 13 bases between the germline ends. The length of the CDR3 is 13 residues. CDR3 region: CASSSGPLGEQYF. The DNA for the CDR3 is TGTGCCAGCAGTTCGGGACCCCTAGGCGAGCAGTACTTC.

The genes are TRBV27 and TRBJ2-7, with 8 bases aligning to TRBD1. Unmatched junction bases numbered 5, after V lost 2 bases and J lost 2 bases. Germline V lookup: CDR1 MNHEY, CDR2 SMNVEV (reference sequence). This CDR3 has 15 amino acids. The CDR3 DNA reads as TGTGCCAGCAGTTTAAAGACAGGGGATGCCTACGAGCAGTACTTC. Translation: CASSLKTGDAYEQYF.

This clonotype occurred a few times. The junction and the germline gene differ at one end; a read error may be behind it. CDR3: CAGSPGPGQLNEQFF. DNA of the CDR3: TGTGCCGGCAGTCCAGGACCGGGACAGCTCAATGAGCAGTTCTTC. The chain uses TRBV12-3 or TRBV12-4 and TRBJ2-1; 7 bases align to TRBD1. The CDR3 spans 15 residues.

This clonotype was seen only a few times. The chain combines TRBV10-3 with TRBJ2-2; 7 nucleotides line up with TRBD1. J gave up 0 bases and V 6 bases, and 4 bases lay outside the gene matches. The CDR3 runs 15 residues. Germline V lookup: CDR1 ENHRY, CDR2 SYGVKD. CDR3 DNA: TGTGCCATCAGCTGGCAGGGGGCGAACACCGGGGAGCTGTTTTTT. Protein product: CAISWQGANTGELFF.

J is TRBJ2-3 and V is TRBV7-9; unclear D gene. The CDR3 consists of 12 residues. The germline V and J ends were trimmed by 5 bases and 4 bases, with 7 bases remaining between them. In germline, CDR1 is SEHNR, CDR2 FQNEAQ (reference sequence). In DNA, the CDR3 is TGTGCCAGCAGCGGACGGGCAGATACGCAGTATTTT. Protein: CASSGRADTQYF.

The rearrangement joins TRBV5-5 to TRBJ1-6; the match to TRBD1 covers 9 bases. The V segment lost 4 bases and the J segment 8 bases; nucleotides outside the gene matches: 10. Germline values: CDR1 SGHKS, CDR2 YYEKEE (reference sequence). The CDR3 length is 16 residues. Here the CDR3 reads CASSILQGASDSPLHF. The CDR3 region has the DNA TGTGCCAGCAGCATATTACAGGGGGCGTCCGATTCACCCCTCCACTTT.

The chain employs TRBV2 and TRBJ2-7, with D possibly called TRBD1 or TRBD2 (5 bases each). From germline, CDR1 is SNHLY and CDR2 FYNNEI. The ends were cut back, 7 bases at V and 1 base at J, with 17 bases in the middle. The CDR3 loop spans 15 amino acids. The CDR3 is CASMGQPRGSYEQYV. As DNA, the CDR3 is TGTGCCAGCATGGGGCAGCCGAGAGGGTCCTACGAGCAGTACGTC.

This clonotype was seen ten or more times. The chain links TRBV7-2 to TRBJ2-3; D is tentatively TRBD1 or TRBD2 (5 bases each). Germline loops: CDR1 SGHTA, CDR2 FQGNSA. The CDR3 totals 16 residues. Trimming stripped 2 bases from V and 0 bases from J, with 12 bases between. CDR3 in amino acids: CASSLRMGPSTDTQYF. In DNA form, the CDR3 reads TGTGCCAGCAGCTTACGTATGGGACCCAGCACAGATACGCAGTATTTT.

This chain uses TRBV12-3 or TRBV12-4 with TRBJ2-7; D possibly corresponds to TRBD2 (6 bases). V lost 4 bases to trimming and J lost 2 bases, with 12 bases between them. CDR3 size: 14 residues. CDR3 residues: CASSSGEVAYEQYF. CDR3 coding DNA: TGTGCCAGCAGTTCCGGGGAGGTCGCCTACGAGCAGTACTTC.

The J gene is TRBJ2-1, the V gene TRBV7-6; 7 bases map to TRBD2. Germline CDR1 is SGHVS and CDR2 is FNYEAQ. CDR3 length: 16 residues. After removal of 2 bases from V and 1 base from J, the junction contained 5 bases not matched to a gene. CDR3 in DNA: TGTGCCAGCAGCTTATCAGCGGGGATTTCCTACAATGAGCAGTTCTTC. It specifies CASSLSAGISYNEQFF. Complete variable domain (other parts from reference TRBV7-6 and TRBJ2-1): GAGVSQSPRYKVTKRGQDVALRCDPISGHVSLYWYRQALGQGPEFLTYFNYEAQQDKSGLPNDRFSAERPEGSISTLTIQRTEQRDSAMYRCASSLSAGISYNEQFFGPGTRLTVL.

The sample holds a few counts of this clonotype. This sequence joins TRBV12-5 and TRBJ1-1, with D unclear. V lost 7 bases and J lost 3, with 9 bases in between. The CDR3 spans 12 residues. Germline assignment: CDR1 LGHNT and CDR2 FRNRAP. CDR3 DNA: TGTGCTAGTGCCCGAGGGCACACTGAAGCTTTCTTT. It yields the protein CASARGHTEAFF.

The V gene is TRBV18, the J gene TRBJ2-1; D unclear. With 7 bases removed from V and 0 bases from J, the gap between germline ends came to 7 bases. From germline, CDR1 is KGHSH and CDR2 LQKENI. The CDR3 runs to 13 residues. CDR3 in DNA: TGTGCCAGCTTAGACCCCTCCTACAATGAGCAGTTCTTC. Protein: CASLDPSYNEQFF.

The V call is TRBV6-1, the J call TRBJ1-1; D not certain. The V and J ends lost 10 bases and 2 bases respectively, with 17 bases between them. The CDR3 loop spans 14 amino acids. Per the germline V gene, CDR1 is MNHNS and CDR2 is SASEGT. The CDR3 nucleotides read TGTGCCACGCACGTGTCAGCCTTAAACACTGAAGCTTTCTTT. Protein: CATHVSALNTEAFF.

J is TRBJ2-3 and V is TRBV6-5, with no clear D. There are 12 residues in the CDR3. CDR1 is MNHEY, CDR2 SVGAGI, per germline. Trimming cost V 8 bases and J 2 bases, with 8 bases left between them. The CDR3 DNA sequence: TGTGCCAGCGGGGTTCCCACAGATACGCAGTATTTT. This gives the protein CASGVPTDTQYF.